This TCR beta chain emerged from a study of blood T cell repertoires in COVID-19. TCRdb keeps only in-frame clones here, not all; method: immunoSEQ multiplex PCR. The top ten hold about 4.3% of the sample, which has 350,000 to 550,000 clones, around 89% seen once. Germline V gene sequence: CDR1 MDHEN, CDR2 SYDVKM. The CDR3 contains 13 residues. Trimming took 7 bases from V and 4 from J, leaving 13 bases between them. This clonotype originated in a woman aged 30 to 39 with acute or convalescent COVID-19. The sequencing input was peripheral blood. The J gene is TRBJ1-2, the V gene TRBV28, with D tentatively TRBD1 (6 bases). The CDR3 nucleotides are TGTGCCAGCACCCTGACAGGCATCTATGGCTACACCTTC. This gives the protein CASTLTGIYGYTF.